The next 29 T cell receptor beta chains were all read from a single sample in a study of shared clonotypes between healthy human individuals. Using immunoSEQ multiplex PCR, the repertoire was profiled, and TCRdb retains in-frame clones only, with some absent. The sample has about 490,000 clones, 76% seen once. Material for sequencing was PBMCs. These receptors were obtained from a woman in her thirties or forties in good health. Some clones in this sample may be carry-over from other donors' samples.

The CDR3 DNA reads as TGTGCCAGCAGCCTGGGACAGGGCATGTGGAATGAGCAGTTCTTC. Protein product: CASSLGQGMWNEQFF. This chain connects TRBV7-2 to TRBJ2-1; 9 nucleotides agree with TRBD1. The CDR3 runs to 15 residues. CDR1 SGHTA and CDR2 FQGNSA come from the germline V gene. The junction had 9 bases not matched to a gene; V was cut back by 5 bases and J by 7 bases.

The genes are TRBV6-1 and TRBJ1-1, with 7 positions matching TRBD1. The CDR3 covers 13 residues. V gave up 9 bases and J gave up 9 bases; unmatched junction bases: 13. Germline values: CDR1 MNHNS, CDR2 SASEGT. CDR3 DNA sequence: TGTGCCAGTCAGGAATTACAGGGGCAGCAAGCTTTCTTT. Protein: CASQELQGQQAFF.

The sample holds a few counts of this clone. The chain carries TRBV27 and TRBJ2-3; TRBD2 aligns across 15 bases. V shed 6 bases and J 1 base; nucleotides not matched to a gene: 8. From germline, CDR1 is MNHEY and CDR2 SMNVEV (reference sequence). The CDR3 is 18 amino acids. The CDR3: CASRPGLAGGDGTDTQYF. For the CDR3, the DNA is TGTGCCAGCAGGCCGGGACTAGCGGGAGGAGATGGCACAGATACGCAGTATTTT.

This clone has just a few counts. CDR3 sequence reads: CASSPQGTGSREPQHF. Here the CDR3 DNA reads TGTGCCAGCTCACCACAAGGGACAGGGAGTAGGGAGCCCCAGCATTTT. The chain is built from TRBV18 and TRBJ1-5, with 9 bases that match TRBD1. V trimming: 1 base; J trimming: 8 bases; junction bases outside the gene matches: 9. Germline V gene sequence: CDR1 KGHSH, CDR2 LQKENI. The length of the CDR3 is 16 residues.

V usage is TRBV29-1 and J usage is TRBJ1-2; maybe TRBD1 (6 bases). Germline CDR1 SQVTM, CDR2 ANQGSEA. V lost 6 bases and J 2 bases, leaving 16 bases between the germline ends. CDR3 length: 14 amino acids. CDR3 coding DNA: TGCAGCGTGGCCCGACAGGACACAAACTATGGCTACACCTTC. Translation gives CSVARQDTNYGYTF.

This clone was observed a single time. The gene calls are TRBV5-6 and TRBJ2-7; D call uncertain. The V and J ends lost 3 bases and 0 bases respectively, with 4 bases between them. CDR1 and CDR2 (germline): SGHDT, YYEEEE. This CDR3 is 12 amino acids long. The CDR3 coding sequence is TGTGCCAGCAGCTGGTCCTCCTACGAGCAGTACTTC. Amino acids: CASSWSSYEQYF.

This clone was seen many times. The gene calls are TRBV18 and TRBJ2-2; 11 bases agree with TRBD2. This CDR3 region has 15 residues. Looked up from germline, CDR1 is KGHSH and CDR2 is LQKENI. Trimming took 5 bases from V and 8 from J; bases not matched to a gene: 7. In DNA, the CDR3 is TGTGCCAGCTCATCCCCCACTAGCGGGAGAGGGGAGCTGTTTTTT. Its translation: CASSSPTSGRGELFF.

This clone was seen a handful of times. J is TRBJ2-1 and V is TRBV20-1; tentative D call: TRBD2 (5 bases). Deletions cut 1 base from V and 15 bases from J, with 13 bases between. Germline CDR1 is DFQATT and CDR2 is SNEGSKA (reference sequence). The CDR3 is 11 amino acids. DNA of the CDR3: TGCAGTGCTAGAGTGGTCGGGATTGCGTTCTTC. This gives the protein CSARVVGIAFF.

The chain uses TRBV6-5 and TRBJ2-7; 8 nucleotides line up with TRBD1. The CDR3 extends over 12 amino acids. CDR1 and CDR2 (germline): MNHEY, SVGAGI. The V gene end was trimmed by 6 bases and the J gene end by 2 bases; junction bases not matched to a gene: 0. Written as DNA, the CDR3 is TGTGCCAGCAGACAGGGGGCCTACGAGCAGTACTTC. Translating gives CASRQGAYEQYF.

V usage is TRBV7-3 and J usage is TRBJ2-1; no clear D. The CDR3 is 13 residues long. In germline, CDR1 is SGHTA, CDR2 FQGTGA. V shed 4 bases and J shed 7 bases, with 11 bases lying between them. The CDR3 region is CASSSQVGNEQFF. CDR3 DNA sequence: TGTGCCAGCAGCTCTCAGGTGGGGAATGAGCAGTTCTTC.

The genes are TRBV19 and TRBJ1-5; TRBD1 aligns across 8 bases. The trim removed 6 bases at V and 7 bases at J, leaving 5 bases unmatched. Germline CDR1 LNHDA, CDR2 SQIVND (reference sequence). There are 13 residues in the CDR3. CDR3 coding DNA: TGTGCCAGTAGCCCGGACAGGGCGCAGCCCCAGCATTTT. Amino acid sequence: CASSPDRAQPQHF. The full variable domain, completed using reference TRBV19 and TRBJ1-5, is DGGITQSPKYLFRKEGQNVTLSCEQNLNHDAMYWYRQDPGQGLRLIYYSQIVNDFQKGDIAEGYSVSREKKESFPLTVTSAQKNPTAFYLCASSPDRAQPQHFGDGTRLSIL.

The chain employs TRBV7-9 and TRBJ2-1; D unclear. Germline loops: CDR1 SEHNR, CDR2 FQNEAQ (reference sequence). V was pared by 1 base and J by 13 bases, with 14 bases between. This CDR3 is built from 13 residues. The CDR3 DNA sequence: TGTGCCAGCAGCTTAGACTCCGAGGTCCCTCAGTTCTTC. Translation gives CASSLDSEVPQFF. Complete variable domain (other parts from reference TRBV7-9 and TRBJ2-1): DTGVSQNPRHKITKRGQNVTFRCDPISEHNRLYWYRQTLGQGPEFLTYFQNEAQLEKSRLLSDRFSAERPKGSFSTLEIQRTEQGDSAMYLCASSLDSEVPQFFGPGTRLTVL.

This rearrangement joins TRBV28 to TRBJ1-1; D is possibly TRBD1 (6 bases). The CDR3 loop spans 15 amino acids. Trimming removed 5 bases from V and 11 bases from J, with 24 bases in between. Germline lookup yields CDR1 MDHEN and CDR2 SYDVKM. CDR3: CASSLFSHGTLWAFF. The CDR3 DNA reads as TGTGCCAGCAGTCTTTTCAGCCACGGGACATTATGGGCTTTCTTT.

This chain uses TRBV7-3 with TRBJ2-7; weak D call: TRBD2 (5 bases). The CDR3 has 15 amino acids. Per germline, CDR1 SGHTA and CDR2 FQGTGA. Trimming stripped 2 bases from V and 5 bases from J, with 16 bases between. CDR3: CASSLFPAVPHEQYF. CDR3 nucleotides: TGTGCCAGCAGCTTATTCCCAGCGGTTCCCCACGAGCAGTACTTC.

The chain combines TRBV12-2 with TRBJ2-5; TRBD2 is taken as the D call from the table, unchecked against the DNA. TRBV12-2 is assigned pseudogene status. The CDR3 sequence is 18 residues long. The DNA of the CDR3 is TGTGCAAGTCGCGACGGGACTAGCGGGAGTTGGTACCAAGAGACCCAGTACTTC. The encoded protein is CASRDGTSGSWYQETQYF.

This chain joins TRBV7-2 and TRBJ1-1; TRBD1 aligns across 8 bases. The CDR3 is 17 amino acids. Trimming at V came to 5 bases and at J to 8 bases, leaving 19 bases not matched to a gene. The germline gives CDR1 SGHTA, CDR2 FQGNSA. CDR3 DNA: TGTGCCAGCAGCCGCAACCTTCCCATCAGGGGGCTGAGAGAAGCTTTCTTT. Protein: CASSRNLPIRGLREAFF.

V gene TRBV6-1 combines with J gene TRBJ1-2, with D hard to call. Germline assignment: CDR1 MNHNS and CDR2 SASEGT. The CDR3 has 14 residues. V was trimmed by 1 base and J by 4 bases, leaving 10 bases between them. In DNA, the CDR3 is TGTGCCAGCAGTGAAGGGGGAAGAGGCTATGGCTACACCTTC. Its protein is CASSEGGRGYGYTF.

J is TRBJ2-2 and V is TRBV5-1, with 8 bases that match TRBD1. The CDR3 sequence is 17 residues long. V lost 1 base to trimming and J lost 6 bases; unmatched junction nucleotides: 11. Germline-derived CDR1 and CDR2 are SGHRS and YFSETQ. CDR3 residues: CASSLFWDRRSAGELFF. CDR3 DNA sequence: TGCGCCAGCAGCTTGTTTTGGGACAGGAGGAGTGCCGGGGAGCTGTTTTTT.

This clone was observed a handful of times. The chain links TRBV11-3 to TRBJ2-7; maybe TRBD1 (6 bases). Germline V gene lookup returns CDR1 SGHNT and CDR2 YENEEA. The V end was cut by 4 bases, the J end by 6 bases, with 13 bases between. The CDR3 consists of 13 residues. The CDR3 sequence is CASSSSRGGEQYF. In DNA form, the CDR3 reads TGTGCCAGCAGCTCGAGCAGGGGTGGCGAGCAGTACTTC.

Regarding this clone: Other DNA sequences within the sample encode an identical CDR3. The chain uses TRBV28 and TRBJ1-1, with D perhaps TRBD1 (5 bases). Germline-derived CDR1 and CDR2 are MDHEN and SYDVKM. V was pared by 4 bases and J by 0 bases, with 12 bases between. This CDR3 is 15 amino acids long. CDR3 sequence reads: CASSSTGAMNTEAFF. In DNA form, the CDR3 reads TGTGCCAGCAGTTCAACCGGGGCAATGAACACTGAAGCTTTCTTT.

V is TRBV5-1 and J is TRBJ1-3, with TRBD1 matching 8 bases. The CDR3 is 14 amino acids. After removal of 4 bases from V and 8 bases from J, the junction contained 8 bases not matched to a gene. Germline CDR1 and CDR2: SGHRS and YFSETQ. CDR3 sequence: CASSPRDRRDTIYF. The CDR3, as DNA: TGCGCCAGCAGCCCCCGGGACAGGCGGGACACCATATATTTT.

This clone has only one observation. The V and J genes are TRBV7-2 and TRBJ1-2; no clear D. The length of the CDR3 is 13 residues. Germline V CDR1 and CDR2: SGHTA, FQGNSA. V shed 5 bases and J shed 7 bases, with 14 bases lying between them. CDR3 in amino acids: CASSPRVQSGYTF. The CDR3 DNA follows: TGTGCCAGCAGCCCAAGGGTTCAGAGTGGCTACACCTTC.

Many counts were recorded for this clone. This sequence joins TRBV20-1 and TRBJ2-1; D gene unclear. This CDR3 is 10 amino acids long. The germline gives CDR1 DFQATT, CDR2 SNEGSKA (reference sequence). The CDR3 region is CTPFVNEQFF. DNA for the CDR3: TGCACCCCTTTCGTTAATGAGCAGTTCTTC.

Details on this clone: Mismatch with germline at one junction end may stem from a read error. The chain's CDR3 is CASIGHRGAVF. Here the CDR3 DNA reads TGTGCCAGCATCGGACACCGGGGAGCTGTTTTT. The gene calls are TRBV27 and TRBJ2-2; D is possibly TRBD1 or TRBD2 (5 bases each). The CDR3 contains 11 residues. The germline CDR1 and CDR2 sequences are MNHEY and SMNVEV (reference sequence).

This clone came up once. This sequence joins TRBV6-6 and TRBJ2-7; the D gene is possibly TRBD1 (6 bases). Trimming took off 7 bases at V and 2 bases at J, with 18 bases between the two ends. CDR1 is MNHNY and CDR2 is SVGAGI in the germline V gene (reference sequence). The CDR3 is made up of 15 amino acids. In nucleotides, the CDR3 is TGTGCCAGCACCCAGGGGTCAGGGACGGCCTACGAGCAGTACTTC. It yields the protein CASTQGSGTAYEQYF.

This clone was detected only once. The J gene is TRBJ2-2, the V gene TRBV7-9, with a weak D call TRBD2 (6 bases). CDR3 length equals 16 residues. Trimming cost V 4 bases and J 2 bases, with 14 bases left between them. Germline V lookup: CDR1 SEHNR, CDR2 FQNEAQ (reference sequence). CDR3 nucleotide sequence: TGTGCCAGCAGCTCGTTAGCGGAGCCAAACACCGGGGAGCTGTTTTTT. This gives the protein CASSSLAEPNTGELFF.

CDR3 residues: CASSLAGQGTTGELFF. The DNA for the CDR3 is TGTGCCAGCAGCTTAGCGGGACAGGGAACCACCGGGGAGCTGTTTTTT. The chain employs TRBV7-9 and TRBJ2-2; 9 bases are shared with TRBD1. The germline gives CDR1 SEHNR, CDR2 FQNEAQ (reference sequence). J was trimmed by 4 bases and V by 0 bases; bases with no gene match: 3. The CDR3 loop spans 16 amino acids.

The chain is built from TRBV29-1 and TRBJ2-5; no reliable D call. Trimming took 1 base from V and 0 from J, leaving 6 bases between them. This CDR3 region has 13 residues. Germline V lookup: CDR1 SQVTM, CDR2 ANQGSEA. The CDR3 loop is CSVEGTDQETQYF. The CDR3 bases are TGCAGCGTTGAAGGTACAGACCAAGAGACCCAGTACTTC.

This chain joins TRBV4-1 and TRBJ2-1, with D tentatively TRBD1 or TRBD2 (5 bases each). The CDR3 totals 16 residues. V dropped 0 bases and J dropped 3 bases, with 12 bases sitting between them. Germline assignment: CDR1 MGHRA and CDR2 YSYEKL. The CDR3 nucleotides are TGCGCCAGCAGCCAAGAACCCGGGGCCCGCTACAATGAGCAGTTCTTC. It specifies CASSQEPGARYNEQFF.